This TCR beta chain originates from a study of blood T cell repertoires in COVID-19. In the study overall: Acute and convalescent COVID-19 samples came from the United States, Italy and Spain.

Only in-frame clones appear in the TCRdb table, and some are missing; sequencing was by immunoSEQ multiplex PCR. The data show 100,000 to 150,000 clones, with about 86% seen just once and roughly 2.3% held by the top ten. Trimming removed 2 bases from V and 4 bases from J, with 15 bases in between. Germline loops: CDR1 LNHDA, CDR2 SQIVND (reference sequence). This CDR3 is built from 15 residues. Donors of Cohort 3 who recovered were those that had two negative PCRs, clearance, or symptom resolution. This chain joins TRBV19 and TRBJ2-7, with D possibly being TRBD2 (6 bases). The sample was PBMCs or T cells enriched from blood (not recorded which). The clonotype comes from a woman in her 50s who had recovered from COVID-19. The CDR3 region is CASSISAVGGYEQYF. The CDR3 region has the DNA TGTGCCAGTAGTATAAGCGCTGTTGGGGGGTACGAGCAGTACTTC.